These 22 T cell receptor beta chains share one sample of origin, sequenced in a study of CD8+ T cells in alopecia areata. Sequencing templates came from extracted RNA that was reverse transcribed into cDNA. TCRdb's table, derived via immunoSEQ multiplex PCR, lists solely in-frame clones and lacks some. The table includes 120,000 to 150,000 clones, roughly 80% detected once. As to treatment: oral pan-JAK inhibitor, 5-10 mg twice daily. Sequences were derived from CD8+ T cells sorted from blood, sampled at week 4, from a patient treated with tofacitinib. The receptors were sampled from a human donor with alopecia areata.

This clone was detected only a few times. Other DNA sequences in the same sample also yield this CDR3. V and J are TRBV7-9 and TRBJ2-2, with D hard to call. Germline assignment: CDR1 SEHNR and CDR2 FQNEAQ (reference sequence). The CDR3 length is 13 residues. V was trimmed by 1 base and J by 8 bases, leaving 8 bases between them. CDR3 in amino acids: CASSLGAAGELFF. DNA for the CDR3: TGTGCCAGCAGCTTAGGTGCGGCGGGGGAGCTGTTTTTT.

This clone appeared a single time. For the CDR3, the DNA is TGTGCCAGCAGCTGGGGACAGGGTGGCGAGCAGTACTTC. It yields the protein CASSWGQGGEQYF. The chain recombines TRBV5-6 with TRBJ2-5; 9 bases are a match to TRBD1. The end of the DNA aligns better with TRBJ2-7, so the J call may be wrong. The CDR3 contains 13 residues. From germline, CDR1 is SGHDT and CDR2 YYEEEE.

The CDR3 loop is CASSQEKRGAQETQYF. CDR3 bases: TGCGCCAGCAGCCAAGAGAAGCGGGGGGCCCAGGAGACCCAGTACTTC. The chain joins TRBV4-3 to TRBJ2-5; TRBD2 matches at 9 bases. Trimming cost V 0 bases and J 5 bases; bases outside gene matches: 7. CDR3 size: 16 residues. Germline V gene data show CDR1 as LGHNA and CDR2 as YSLEER.

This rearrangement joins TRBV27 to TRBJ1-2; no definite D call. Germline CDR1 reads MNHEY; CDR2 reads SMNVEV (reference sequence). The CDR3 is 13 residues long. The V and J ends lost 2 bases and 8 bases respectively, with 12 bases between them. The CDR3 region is CASSLGGSGGYTF. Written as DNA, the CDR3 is TGTGCCAGCAGTTTAGGCGGCAGCGGCGGCTACACCTTC.

CDR3 sequence reads: CASSPPGSRSNYGYTF. The DNA for the CDR3 is TGTGCCAGCTCACCACCAGGCAGCAGGTCTAACTATGGCTACACCTTC. The chain recombines TRBV18 with TRBJ1-2, with D unresolved. There are 16 residues in the CDR3. Germline loops: CDR1 KGHSH, CDR2 LQKENI. Between the trimmed V and J ends, which lost 0 bases and 0 bases, there was a span of 11 bases.

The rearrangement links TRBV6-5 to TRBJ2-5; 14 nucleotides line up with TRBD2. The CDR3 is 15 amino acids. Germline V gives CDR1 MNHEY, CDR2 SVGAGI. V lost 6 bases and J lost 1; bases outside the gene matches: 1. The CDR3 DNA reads TGTGCCAGCAGCGGACTAGCGGGGGGCCAAGAGACCCAGTACTTC. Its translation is CASSGLAGGQETQYF.

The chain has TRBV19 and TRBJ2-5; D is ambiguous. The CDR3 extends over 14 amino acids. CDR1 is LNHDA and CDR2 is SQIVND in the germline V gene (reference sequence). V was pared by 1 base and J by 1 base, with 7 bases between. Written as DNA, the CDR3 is TGTGCCAGTAGTATAGGGAATCTCCAAGAGACCCAGTACTTC. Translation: CASSIGNLQETQYF.

The CDR3 DNA reads TGCGCCAGCAGCCCCGACATCTCAGATACGCAGTATTTT. This gives the protein CASSPDISDTQYF. The chain is built from TRBV5-1 and TRBJ2-3; D gene unclear. This CDR3 is built from 13 residues. Germline CDR1 and CDR2: SGHRS and YFSETQ. The V gene lost 4 bases and the J gene lost 4 bases, with 10 bases spanning the gap.

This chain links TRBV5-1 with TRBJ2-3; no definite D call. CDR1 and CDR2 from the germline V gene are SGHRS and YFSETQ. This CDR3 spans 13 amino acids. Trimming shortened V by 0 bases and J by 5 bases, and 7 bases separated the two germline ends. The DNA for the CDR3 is TGCGCCAGCAGCTTGGCCGGGTTAGATACGCAGTATTTT. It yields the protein CASSLAGLDTQYF.

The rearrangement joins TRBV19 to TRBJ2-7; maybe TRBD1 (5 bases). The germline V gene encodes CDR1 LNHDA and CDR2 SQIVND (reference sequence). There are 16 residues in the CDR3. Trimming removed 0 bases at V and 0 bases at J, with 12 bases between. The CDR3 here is CASSIDPIDSSYEQYF. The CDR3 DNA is TGTGCCAGTAGTATAGATCCCATCGACAGCTCCTACGAGCAGTACTTC.

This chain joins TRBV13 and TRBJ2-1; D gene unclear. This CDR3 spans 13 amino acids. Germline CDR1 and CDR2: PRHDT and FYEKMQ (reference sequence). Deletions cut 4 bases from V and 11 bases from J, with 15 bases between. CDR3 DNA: TGTGCCAGCAGCTCTTCCGCTGGAAAAAAGCAGTTCTTC. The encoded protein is CASSSSAGKKQFF.

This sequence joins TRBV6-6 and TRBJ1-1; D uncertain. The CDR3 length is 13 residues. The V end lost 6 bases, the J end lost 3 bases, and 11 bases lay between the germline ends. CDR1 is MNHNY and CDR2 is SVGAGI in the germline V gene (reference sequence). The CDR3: CASRPRSDTEAFF. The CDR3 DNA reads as TGTGCCAGCAGGCCCCGGAGTGACACTGAAGCTTTCTTT.

CDR3 amino acids: CASSYDLNTEAFF. For the CDR3, the DNA is TGTGCCAGCAGTTACGACTTGAACACTGAAGCTTTCTTT. The chain has TRBV7-9 and TRBJ1-1; D is unresolved. V was shortened by 6 bases and J by 0 bases, with 8 bases between the two germline ends. CDR1 and CDR2 (germline): SEHNR, FQNEAQ (reference sequence). The CDR3 consists of 13 residues.

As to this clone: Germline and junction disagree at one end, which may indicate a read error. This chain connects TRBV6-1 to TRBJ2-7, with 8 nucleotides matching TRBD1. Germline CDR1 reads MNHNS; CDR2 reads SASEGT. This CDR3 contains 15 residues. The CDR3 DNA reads TGTGCCATCAGTGGAGCCGGGACAGGAGCCTACGAGCAGTACTTC. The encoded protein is CAISGAGTGAYEQYF.

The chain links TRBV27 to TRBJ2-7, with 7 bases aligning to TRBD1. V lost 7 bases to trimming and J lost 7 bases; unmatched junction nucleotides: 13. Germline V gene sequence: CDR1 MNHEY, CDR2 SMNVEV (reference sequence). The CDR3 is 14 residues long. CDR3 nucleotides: TGTGCCAGCAAATACAGACAGGGAGTAGGGGAGCAGTACTTC. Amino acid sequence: CASKYRQGVGEQYF.

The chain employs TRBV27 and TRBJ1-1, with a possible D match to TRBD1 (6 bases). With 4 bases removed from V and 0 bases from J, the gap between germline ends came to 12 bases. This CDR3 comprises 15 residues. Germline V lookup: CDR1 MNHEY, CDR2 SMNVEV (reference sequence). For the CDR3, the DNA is TGTGCCAGCAGTTCAAAGGACAGAATGAACACTGAAGCTTTCTTT. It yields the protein CASSSKDRMNTEAFF.

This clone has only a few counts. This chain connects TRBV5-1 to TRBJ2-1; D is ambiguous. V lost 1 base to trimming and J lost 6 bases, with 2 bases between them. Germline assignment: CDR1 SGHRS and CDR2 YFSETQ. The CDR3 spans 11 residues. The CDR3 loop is CASSLTNEQFF. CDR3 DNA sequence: TGCGCCAGCAGCTTGACCAATGAGCAGTTCTTC.

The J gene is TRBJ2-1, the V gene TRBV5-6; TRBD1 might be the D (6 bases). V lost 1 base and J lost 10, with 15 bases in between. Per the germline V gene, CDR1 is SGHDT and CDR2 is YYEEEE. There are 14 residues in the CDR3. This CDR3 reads CASSLRTGFQEQFF. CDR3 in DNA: TGTGCCAGCAGCTTGCGTACAGGGTTTCAGGAGCAGTTCTTC.

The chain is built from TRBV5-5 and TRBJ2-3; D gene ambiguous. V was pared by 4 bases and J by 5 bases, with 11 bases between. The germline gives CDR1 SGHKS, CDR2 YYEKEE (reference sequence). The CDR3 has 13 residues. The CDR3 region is CASSKSYGDTQYF. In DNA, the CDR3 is TGTGCCAGCAGCAAATCCTATGGAGATACGCAGTATTTT.

The CDR3 DNA is TGTGCCACCCGGGACAACTTTATGAACACTGAAGCTTTCTTT. Protein product: CATRDNFMNTEAFF. This chain connects TRBV11-2 to TRBJ1-1, with a possible D match to TRBD1 (6 bases). Per the germline V gene, CDR1 is SGHAT and CDR2 is FQNNGV. V was cut by 10 bases and J by 0 bases, with 15 bases left in between. The CDR3 is 14 residues long.

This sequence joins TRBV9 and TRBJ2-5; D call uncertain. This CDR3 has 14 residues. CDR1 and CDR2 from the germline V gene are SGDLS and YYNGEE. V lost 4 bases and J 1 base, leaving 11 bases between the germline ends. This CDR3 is CASSSRWSQETQYF. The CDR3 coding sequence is TGTGCCAGCAGCTCCCGTTGGAGCCAAGAGACCCAGTACTTC.

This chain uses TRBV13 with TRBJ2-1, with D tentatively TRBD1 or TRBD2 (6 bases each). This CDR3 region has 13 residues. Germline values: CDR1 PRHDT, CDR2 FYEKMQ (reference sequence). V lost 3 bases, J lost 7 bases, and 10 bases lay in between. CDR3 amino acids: CASSFRGTNEQFF. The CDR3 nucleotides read TGTGCCAGCAGCTTTAGGGGGACTAATGAGCAGTTCTTC. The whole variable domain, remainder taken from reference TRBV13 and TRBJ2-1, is AAGVIQSPRHLIKEKRETATLKCYPIPRHDTVYWYQQGPGQDPQFLISFYEKMQSDKGSIPDRFSAQQFSDYHSELNMSSLELGDSALYFCASSFRGTNEQFFGPGTRLTVL.